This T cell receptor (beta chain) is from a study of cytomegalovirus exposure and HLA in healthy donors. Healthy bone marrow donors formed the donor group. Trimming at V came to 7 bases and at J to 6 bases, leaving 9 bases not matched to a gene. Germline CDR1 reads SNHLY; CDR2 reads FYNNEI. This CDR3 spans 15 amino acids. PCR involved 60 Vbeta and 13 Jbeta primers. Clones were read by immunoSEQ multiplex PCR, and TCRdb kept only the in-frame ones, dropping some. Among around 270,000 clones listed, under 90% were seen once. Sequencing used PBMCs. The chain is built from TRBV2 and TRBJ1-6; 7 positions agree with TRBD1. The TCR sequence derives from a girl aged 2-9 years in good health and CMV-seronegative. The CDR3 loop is CASKWGTDFNSPLHF. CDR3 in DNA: TGTGCCAGCAAATGGGGGACAGACTTTAATTCACCCCTCCACTTT.